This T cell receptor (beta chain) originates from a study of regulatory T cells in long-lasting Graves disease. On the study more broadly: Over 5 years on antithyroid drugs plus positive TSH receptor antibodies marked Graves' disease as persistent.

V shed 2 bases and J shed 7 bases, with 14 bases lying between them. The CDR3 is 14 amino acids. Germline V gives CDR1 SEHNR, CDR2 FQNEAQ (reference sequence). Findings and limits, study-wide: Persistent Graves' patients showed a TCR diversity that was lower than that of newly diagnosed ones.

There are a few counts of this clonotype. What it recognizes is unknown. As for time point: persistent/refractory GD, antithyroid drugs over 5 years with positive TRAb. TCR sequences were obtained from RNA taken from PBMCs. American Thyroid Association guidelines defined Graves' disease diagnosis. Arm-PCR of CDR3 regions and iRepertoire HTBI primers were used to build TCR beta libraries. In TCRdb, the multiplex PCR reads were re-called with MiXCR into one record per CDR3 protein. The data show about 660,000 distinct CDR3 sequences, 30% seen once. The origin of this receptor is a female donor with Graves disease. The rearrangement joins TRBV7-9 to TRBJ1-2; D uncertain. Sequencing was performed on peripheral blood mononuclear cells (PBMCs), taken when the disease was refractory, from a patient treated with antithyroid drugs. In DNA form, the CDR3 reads TGTGCCAGCAGCTTAACGGCGAATCCCAGTGGCTACACCTTC. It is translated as CASSLTANPSGYTF.